This entry is about one TCR beta chain. Its antigen is unknown. V was clipped by 5 bases and J by 7 bases; unmatched bases: 13. Per germline, CDR1 LGHNT and CDR2 FRNRAP. The CDR3 contains 17 residues. Repertoires were generated with immunoSEQ multiplex PCR, while TCRdb's copy carries only in-frame clones and drops some. The profile shows some 13,000 clones, around 87% of them singletons. The data originate from a study of chemoradiotherapy in HPV16-positive cancers. Findings and limits, study-wide: Candidate HPV-specific clones and E7-related TCR motifs grew in tumor during treatment.

This sequence originates from a human donor with HPV-associated anogenital cancer. This chain links TRBV12-5 with TRBJ2-1; TRBD2 matches at 11 bases. Sample: blood, taken from a patient who underwent chemoradiotherapy. The CDR3 loop is CASGTIAGGLYLNEQFF. The DNA for the CDR3 is TGTGCTAGTGGTACCATAGCGGGGGGGCTCTATCTTAATGAGCAGTTCTTC. The variable domain in full, completed from reference TRBV12-5 and TRBJ2-1, reads DARVTQTPRHKVTEMGQEVTMRCQPILGHNTVFWYRQTMMQGLELLAYFRNRAPLDDSGMPKDRFSAEMPDATLATLKIQPSEPRDSAVYFCASGTIAGGLYLNEQFFGPGTRLTVL.